A single sample gave rise to the 27 T cell receptor beta chains below, sequenced in a study of shared clonotypes between healthy human individuals. Here immunoSEQ multiplex PCR was the method, and the copy in TCRdb shows in-frame clones only, minus some. The profile covers 2 million to 3 million clones, with roughly 93% appearing a single time and 0.36% taken by the ten largest. Sequenced material: naive CD4+ T cells from PBMCs. Subset described: CD45RA+ positively selected. The receptors originated from a man younger than 30 in good health. Some clones in this sample may be carry-over from other donors' samples.

The genes are TRBV7-9 and TRBJ1-1; no firm D call. The CDR3 runs 14 residues. Germline V gene sequence: CDR1 SEHNR, CDR2 FQNEAQ (reference sequence). Between the trimmed V and J ends, which lost 1 base and 3 bases, there was a span of 9 bases. The CDR3 DNA follows: TGTGCCAGCAGCTTAGTGGGGTCGTACACTGAAGCTTTCTTT. It is translated as CASSLVGSYTEAFF.

The rearrangement links TRBV2 to TRBJ1-4; 8 nucleotides match TRBD1. With 8 bases clipped from V and 4 bases from J, the junction kept 6 bases outside the gene matches. This CDR3 spans 14 amino acids. Germline loops: CDR1 SNHLY, CDR2 FYNNEI. For the CDR3, the DNA is TGTGCCAGCGGTGGACAGGGAGTTAATGAAAAACTGTTTTTT. Translated, it gives CASGGQGVNEKLFF.

The rearrangement joins TRBV19 to TRBJ1-5, with D unresolved. CDR1 and CDR2 (germline): LNHDA, SQIVND (reference sequence). The germline V and J ends were trimmed by 5 bases and 0 bases, with 11 bases remaining between them. The CDR3 has 15 amino acids. The CDR3 sequence is CASSGYSVSNQPQHF. As DNA, the CDR3 is TGTGCCAGTAGTGGCTATTCAGTTAGCAATCAGCCCCAGCATTTT.

This chain connects TRBV5-1 to TRBJ2-5; 8 positions match TRBD1. Germline trimming cut 0 bases from V and 5 bases from J; bases unmatched to any gene: 9. Germline assignment: CDR1 SGHRS and CDR2 YFSETQ. The CDR3 contains 16 residues. The CDR3 protein is CASSLVPWGQAETQYF. CDR3 sequence (DNA): TGCGCCAGCAGCTTGGTACCCTGGGGACAGGCGGAGACCCAGTACTTC.

The chain is built from TRBV28 and TRBJ2-7, with D possibly being TRBD1 or TRBD2 (5 bases each). The ends were cut back, 7 bases at V and 3 bases at J, with 16 bases in the middle. Per germline, CDR1 MDHEN and CDR2 SYDVKM. This CDR3 is 14 amino acids long. The CDR3 DNA follows: TGTGCCAGCACACCCGCCGGGGCTTACTACGAGCAGTACTTC. Amino acid sequence: CASTPAGAYYEQYF.

The V gene is TRBV28, the J gene TRBJ1-3; possibly TRBD1 for D (5 bases). This CDR3 is 13 amino acids long. The germline gives CDR1 MDHEN, CDR2 SYDVKM. The germline V and J ends were trimmed by 8 bases and 4 bases, with 12 bases remaining between them. CDR3 DNA: TGTGCCAGCGGGGGGGTAGCCGGAAACACCATATATTTT. Translating it yields CASGGVAGNTIYF.

This chain joins TRBV6-6 and TRBJ2-7, with TRBD2 matching over 13 bases. After removal of 5 bases from V and 3 bases from J, the junction contained 1 base not matched to a gene. Germline CDR1 MNHNY, CDR2 SVGAGI (reference sequence). This CDR3 has 14 residues. The CDR3 protein is CASSTSGRGYEQYF. The CDR3 region has the DNA TGTGCCAGCAGTACTAGCGGGAGGGGCTACGAGCAGTACTTC.

V is TRBV13 and J is TRBJ1-1; 8 bases are shared with TRBD1. There are 15 residues in the CDR3. Looked up from germline, CDR1 is PRHDT and CDR2 is FYEKMQ (reference sequence). V lost 5 bases and J lost 0; bases outside the gene matches: 5. The DNA for the CDR3 is TGTGCCAGCAGCACCCGGACAGGGTTGAACACTGAAGCTTTCTTT. This gives the protein CASSTRTGLNTEAFF.

The V and J genes are TRBV10-3 and TRBJ1-3; 10 bases line up with TRBD1. CDR1 ENHRY and CDR2 SYGVKD come from the germline V gene. The trim removed 9 bases at V and 8 bases at J, leaving 10 bases unmatched. CDR3 length equals 14 residues. The CDR3 bases are TGTGCCATTACAAACCGGGACAGGGGTGACACCATATATTTT. It yields the protein CAITNRDRGDTIYF.

This clone was detected a few times. The chain carries TRBV5-1 and TRBJ1-1; D is ambiguous. The CDR3 is 14 residues long. From germline, CDR1 is SGHRS and CDR2 YFSETQ. V gave up 4 bases and J gave up 5 bases, with 15 bases separating them. The CDR3 reads CASSPVTGPTEAFF. For the CDR3, the DNA is TGCGCCAGCAGCCCCGTGACTGGACCAACTGAAGCTTTCTTT.

This clone appeared a single time. The V gene is TRBV7-8, the J gene TRBJ2-7, with D perhaps matching TRBD1 or TRBD2 (5 bases each). CDR3 length: 17 amino acids. Per germline, CDR1 SGHVS and CDR2 FQNEAQ. V was trimmed by 1 base and J by 2 bases, leaving 18 bases between them. CDR3 residues: CASSLGGATSFTYEQYF. For the CDR3, the DNA is TGTGCCAGCAGCTTAGGAGGGGCAACCTCCTTTACCTACGAGCAGTACTTC.

The rearrangement links TRBV28 to TRBJ1-2, with 7 nucleotides matching TRBD1. The V segment lost 3 bases and the J segment 1 base; nucleotides outside the gene matches: 8. There are 16 residues in the CDR3. Germline loops: CDR1 MDHEN, CDR2 SYDVKM. CDR3 in DNA: TGTGCCAGCAGTTTCCAGAGACAGGGAAATAACTATGGCTACACCTTC. It specifies CASSFQRQGNNYGYTF.

This chain links TRBV5-1 with TRBJ2-1, with D possibly matching TRBD1 (5 bases). The CDR3 extends over 15 amino acids. The V gene's germline CDR1 is SGHRS and CDR2 YFSETQ. The ends were cut back, 7 bases at V and 2 bases at J, with 16 bases in the middle. The CDR3 bases are TGCGCCAGCGGACCTTTGACAGCTGCCTACAATGAGCAGTTCTTC. The encoded protein is CASGPLTAAYNEQFF.

A word on this clone: Other nucleotide sequences in the sample specify the same CDR3. The rearrangement links TRBV5-1 to TRBJ2-2, with TRBD2 as a possible D gene (6 bases). The CDR3 has 15 amino acids. CDR1 is SGHRS and CDR2 is YFSETQ in the germline V gene. V lost 4 bases and J 2 bases, leaving 12 bases between the germline ends. CDR3 region: CASSSSGLNTGELFF. CDR3 nucleotide sequence: TGCGCCAGCAGCAGCTCGGGACTTAACACCGGGGAGCTGTTTTTT.

V is TRBV18 and J is TRBJ2-7; possible D gene TRBD2, 6 bases. Germline CDR1 reads KGHSH; CDR2 reads LQKENI. V was cut by 3 bases and J by 9 bases, with 21 bases left in between. This CDR3 contains 15 residues. CDR3 sequence: CASSPPALGGWRQYF. In DNA form, the CDR3 reads TGTGCCAGCTCACCCCCTGCTTTGGGGGGATGGAGGCAGTACTTC.

The chain carries TRBV11-2 and TRBJ2-2; D is undetermined. Trimming cost V 5 bases and J 4 bases, with 11 bases left between them. Germline V gene sequence: CDR1 SGHAT, CDR2 FQNNGV. The CDR3 is 14 amino acids. The CDR3 sequence is CASSLRSGTGELFF. For the CDR3, the DNA is TGTGCCAGCAGCCTGCGATCGGGCACCGGGGAGCTGTTTTTT.

V usage is TRBV4-2 and J usage is TRBJ2-1; tentatively, D is TRBD2 (6 bases). The V gene lost 1 base and the J gene lost 4 bases, with 11 bases spanning the gap. Germline V gene lookup returns CDR1 LGHNA and CDR2 YNFKEQ. CDR3 length: 15 residues. CDR3: CASSQASSEYNEQFF. In nucleotides, the CDR3 is TGTGCCAGCAGCCAAGCGTCTAGCGAATACAATGAGCAGTTCTTC.

V is TRBV5-1 and J is TRBJ2-3; D call uncertain. The V end lost 0 bases, the J end lost 1 base, and 18 bases lay between the germline ends. The germline V gene encodes CDR1 SGHRS and CDR2 YFSETQ. The CDR3 contains 18 residues. The CDR3 nucleotides read TGCGCCAGCAGCTTGGCCCCCGGGTTTTCTCCTGGCACAGATACGCAGTATTTT. Protein sequence: CASSLAPGFSPGTDTQYF.

This clone has more than one count but fewer than ten. This sample also contains other DNA sequences that code for the same CDR3. The CDR3 coding sequence is TGTGCCAGCAGCGAGACGGGGAGGACTGAAGCTTTCTTT. It yields the protein CASSETGRTEAFF. V usage is TRBV2 and J usage is TRBJ1-1; D unresolved. The CDR3 spans 13 residues. The V end lost 6 bases, the J end lost 5 bases, and 13 bases lay between the germline ends. The germline gives CDR1 SNHLY, CDR2 FYNNEI.

The V gene is TRBV18, the J gene TRBJ1-1, with TRBD1 matching over 7 bases. This CDR3 is 15 amino acids long. Germline CDR1 KGHSH, CDR2 LQKENI. With 3 bases clipped from V and 1 base from J, the junction kept 5 bases outside the gene matches. The CDR3 loop reads CASSPPGTANTEAFF. CDR3 DNA sequence: TGTGCCAGCTCACCGCCCGGGACAGCGAACACTGAAGCTTTCTTT.

This chain links TRBV7-2 with TRBJ2-7; 15 bases fit TRBD2. Trimming at V came to 8 bases and at J to 6 bases, leaving 8 bases not matched to a gene. The CDR3 extends over 15 amino acids. Germline CDR1 SGHTA, CDR2 FQGNSA. CDR3 loop: CASARTSGRVAEQYF. The CDR3 nucleotides are TGTGCCAGCGCCCGGACTAGCGGGAGGGTGGCCGAGCAGTACTTC.

V is TRBV5-1 and J is TRBJ2-1; TRBD1 aligns across 7 bases. V dropped 0 bases and J dropped 13; count of bases not matched to a gene: 7. The CDR3 totals 13 residues. Looked up from germline, CDR1 is SGHRS and CDR2 is YFSETQ. Written as DNA, the CDR3 is TGCGCCAGCAGCTTGGTCAGGCAGGGGGACCAGTTCTTC. This gives the protein CASSLVRQGDQFF.

This chain uses TRBV7-2 with TRBJ1-2; TRBD1 is a possible D gene (6 bases). V was clipped by 4 bases and J by 8 bases, with 17 bases between them. The CDR3 is 14 amino acids. Germline CDR1 and CDR2: SGHTA and FQGNSA. The CDR3 protein is CASSSAGEVKGYTF. The CDR3 DNA sequence: TGTGCCAGCAGCTCGGCAGGGGAGGTAAAGGGCTACACCTTC.

This chain uses TRBV27 with TRBJ2-1; TRBD2 matches at 8 bases. The J segment lost 8 bases and the V segment lost 3 bases, leaving 27 bases of the junction unmatched. Germline V gene data show CDR1 as MNHEY and CDR2 as SMNVEV (reference sequence). The CDR3 is made up of 21 amino acids. The CDR3 bases are TGTGCCAGCAGTTTCACCAGGGAATTGACGTTAGCGGGAATGGTGACGTATGAGCAGTTCTTC. Residues: CASSFTRELTLAGMVTYEQFF.

The rearrangement links TRBV5-1 to TRBJ2-2; 7 nucleotides align to TRBD2. The J segment lost 3 bases and the V segment lost 4 bases, leaving 6 bases of the junction unmatched. Looked up from germline, CDR1 is SGHRS and CDR2 is YFSETQ. The CDR3 runs to 15 residues. CDR3 sequence: CASSTGTTDTGELFF. In DNA form, the CDR3 reads TGCGCCAGCAGCACCGGGACTACCGACACCGGGGAGCTGTTTTTT.

This clone was picked up a small number of times. V usage is TRBV29-1 and J usage is TRBJ1-1; D not certain. The CDR3 runs 11 residues. The V and J ends lost 1 base and 7 bases respectively, with 7 bases between them. Germline CDR1 SQVTM, CDR2 ANQGSEA. This CDR3 reads CSVEGVNEAFF. The CDR3 region has the DNA TGCAGCGTTGAAGGGGTAAATGAAGCTTTCTTT.

The chain joins TRBV28 to TRBJ2-1; no firm D call. The V end lost 2 bases, the J end lost 5 bases, and 13 bases lay between the germline ends. This CDR3 comprises 15 residues. Germline CDR1 MDHEN, CDR2 SYDVKM. This CDR3 reads CASSLPPGTNNEQFF. Written as DNA, the CDR3 is TGTGCCAGCAGTTTACCCCCCGGAACGAACAATGAGCAGTTCTTC.